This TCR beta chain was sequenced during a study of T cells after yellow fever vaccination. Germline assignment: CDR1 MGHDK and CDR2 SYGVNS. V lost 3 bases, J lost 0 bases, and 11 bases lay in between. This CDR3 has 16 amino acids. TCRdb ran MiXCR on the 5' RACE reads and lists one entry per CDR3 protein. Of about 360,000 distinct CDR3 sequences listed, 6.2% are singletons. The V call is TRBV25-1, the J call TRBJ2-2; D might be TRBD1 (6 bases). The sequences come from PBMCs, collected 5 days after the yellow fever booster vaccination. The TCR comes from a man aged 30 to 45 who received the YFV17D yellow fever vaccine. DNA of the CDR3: TGTGCCAGCAGTGACGCCTACAGGGCGAACACCGGGGAGCTGTTTTTT. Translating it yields CASSDAYRANTGELFF.